What follows are 20 T cell receptor beta chains derived from one specimen sequenced in a study of blood T cell repertoires in COVID-19. Some clones are missing from TCRdb's copy, which holds only in-frame ones; the method was immunoSEQ multiplex PCR. The sample consists of some 310,000 clones, roughly 90% of them appearing once. The sample was peripheral blood. The source is a woman in her twenties or thirties with COVID-19, enrolled during active disease.

This clone was seen a single time. V gene TRBV5-6 combines with J gene TRBJ2-5; D possibly corresponds to TRBD2 (5 bases). The CDR3 spans 15 residues. CDR1 SGHDT and CDR2 YYEEEE come from the germline V gene. With 0 bases removed from V and 5 bases from J, the gap between germline ends came to 14 bases. CDR3 region: CASSLGRERRETQYF. The CDR3 DNA reads TGTGCCAGCAGCTTGGGTCGGGAAAGGCGGGAGACCCAGTACTTC.

This rearrangement joins TRBV3-1 (or the pseudogene TRBV3-2) to TRBJ2-1; 7 bases fit TRBD2. The length of the CDR3 is 17 residues. With 3 bases clipped from V and 0 bases from J, the junction kept 8 bases outside the gene matches. The V gene's germline CDR1 is LGHDT and CDR2 YNNKEL (reference sequence). DNA of the CDR3: TGTGCCAGCAGCCATTCCAGACTAGCCCGCTCCTACAATGAGCAGTTCTTC. Residues: CASSHSRLARSYNEQFF.

For the CDR3, the DNA is TGTGCCAGCAGCCCGCGGGGGGGGACACCAAACACTGAAGCTTTCTTT. It specifies CASSPRGGTPNTEAFF. The chain couples TRBV5-4 to TRBJ1-1; D perhaps matches TRBD1 (6 bases). The CDR3 length is 16 residues. The germline V and J ends were trimmed by 4 bases and 2 bases, with 18 bases remaining between them. Germline V gene lookup returns CDR1 SGHNT and CDR2 YYREEE (reference sequence). Using reference TRBV5-4 and TRBJ1-1 for the parts outside the CDR3, the full variable domain is ETGVTQSPTHLIKTRGQQVTLRCSSQSGHNTVSWYQQALGQGPQFIFQYYREEENGRGNFPPRFSGLQFPNYSSELNVNALELDDSALYLCASSPRGGTPNTEAFFGQGTRLTVV.

Only one count was recorded for this clone. This chain connects TRBV15 to TRBJ1-1, with a possible D match to TRBD1 (5 bases). The germline CDR1 and CDR2 sequences are LNHNV and YYDKDF (reference sequence). Trimming removed 9 bases at V and 4 bases at J, with 18 bases between. CDR3 length: 14 residues. CDR3 bases: TGTGCCACTCACCCGGGGCGCGGGGTCACTGAAGCTTTCTTT. This translates into CATHPGRGVTEAFF.

This chain links TRBV30 with TRBJ2-2; D unclear. The germline V gene encodes CDR1 GTSNPN and CDR2 SVGIG (reference sequence). V was trimmed by 3 bases and J by 3 bases, leaving 5 bases between them. CDR3 size: 12 residues. This CDR3 reads CAWRGDTGELFF. The CDR3 DNA follows: TGTGCCTGGAGGGGCGACACCGGGGAGCTGTTTTTT.

This chain connects TRBV19 to TRBJ1-1; maybe TRBD1 (6 bases). The CDR3 spans 17 residues. Germline CDR1 is LNHDA and CDR2 is SQIVND (reference sequence). Trimming shortened V by 5 bases and J by 0 bases, and 19 bases separated the two germline ends. CDR3 nucleotide sequence: TGTGCCAGTAGTTTATCGGCCAGGGGTCCCCTGAACACTGAAGCTTTCTTT. It is translated as CASSLSARGPLNTEAFF.

This chain connects TRBV6-5 to TRBJ1-2, with a weak D call TRBD1 (6 bases). The CDR3 covers 14 residues. V was pared by 4 bases and J by 3 bases, with 12 bases between. Germline lookup yields CDR1 MNHEY and CDR2 SVGAGI. The CDR3: CASSSTGGDYGYTF. Here the CDR3 DNA reads TGTGCCAGCAGTTCAACGGGGGGCGACTATGGCTACACCTTC.

The J gene is TRBJ2-3, the V gene TRBV11-2, with 8 bases aligning to TRBD2. Trimming took 1 base from V and 2 from J; bases not matched to a gene: 5. In germline, CDR1 is SGHAT, CDR2 FQNNGV. The CDR3 sequence is 16 residues long. The CDR3: CASSLGAGGPTDTQYF. CDR3 in DNA: TGTGCCAGCAGCTTAGGGGCGGGAGGACCCACAGATACGCAGTATTTT.

This chain uses TRBV27 with TRBJ1-1; D gene uncertain. The CDR3 covers 14 residues. CDR1 and CDR2 (germline): MNHEY, SMNVEV (reference sequence). V was clipped by 10 bases and J by 1 base, with 16 bases between them. CDR3 amino acids: CATSKVTGNTEAFF. The CDR3 DNA sequence: TGTGCCACCTCTAAAGTTACGGGGAACACTGAAGCTTTCTTT.

The chain recombines TRBV14 with TRBJ2-3, with no clear D. The germline V and J ends were trimmed by 4 bases and 1 base, with 9 bases remaining between them. The CDR3 extends over 14 amino acids. Germline V lookup: CDR1 SGHDN, CDR2 FVKESK. In DNA form, the CDR3 reads TGTGCCAGCAGCCGCCTAAGAGGCACAGATACGCAGTATTTT. Its translation: CASSRLRGTDTQYF.

This chain connects TRBV19 to TRBJ1-5, with D tentatively TRBD1 (6 bases). Deletions cut 0 bases from V and 6 bases from J, with 12 bases between. Germline CDR1 LNHDA, CDR2 SQIVND (reference sequence). This CDR3 has 15 residues. This CDR3 reads CASSIEEGGRQPQHF. Written as DNA, the CDR3 is TGTGCCAGTAGTATAGAAGAAGGGGGTCGTCAGCCCCAGCATTTT.

The gene calls are TRBV19 and TRBJ2-5; weak D call: TRBD1 (5 bases). The CDR3 is 14 amino acids. Germline CDR1 LNHDA, CDR2 SQIVND (reference sequence). The germline V and J ends were trimmed by 5 bases and 2 bases, with 12 bases remaining between them. The CDR3, as DNA: TGTGCCAGTAGTCTCAGGGCGATTCAAGAGACCCAGTACTTC. Translating gives CASSLRAIQETQYF.

This chain uses TRBV30 with TRBJ1-1, with D uncertain. Per the germline V gene, CDR1 is GTSNPN and CDR2 is SVGIG (reference sequence). The CDR3 is made up of 11 amino acids. The germline V and J ends were trimmed by 3 bases and 1 base, with 3 bases remaining between them. In nucleotides, the CDR3 is TGTGCCTGGAGCAAGAACACTGAAGCTTTCTTT. Its translation is CAWSKNTEAFF.

The chain couples TRBV4-1 to TRBJ1-3; unclear D gene. Germline CDR1 reads MGHRA; CDR2 reads YSYEKL. The V end lost 0 bases, the J end lost 3 bases, and 3 bases lay between the germline ends. This CDR3 region has 13 residues. CDR3 nucleotide sequence: TGCGCCAGCAGCCAAGATCGTGGAAACACCATATATTTT. Translation gives CASSQDRGNTIYF.

The CDR3 loop is CSVGQGKDGYTF. The CDR3 DNA reads TGCAGCGTTGGACAGGGGAAGGACGGCTACACCTTC. V gene TRBV29-1 combines with J gene TRBJ1-2; TRBD1 matches 8 bases. The CDR3 covers 12 residues. V lost 4 bases to trimming and J lost 8 bases; unmatched junction nucleotides: 6. CDR1 and CDR2 from the germline V gene are SQVTM and ANQGSEA.

V is TRBV29-1 and J is TRBJ1-1; D might be TRBD1 (5 bases). The V and J ends lost 2 bases and 1 base respectively, with 11 bases between them. Germline CDR1 reads SQVTM; CDR2 reads ANQGSEA. The CDR3 totals 14 residues. CDR3 nucleotides: TGCAGCGTTGAAAGCAGGGTTTCGAACACTGAAGCTTTCTTT. This sequence encodes CSVESRVSNTEAFF. The entire variable domain, with the rest obtained from reference TRBV29-1 and TRBJ1-1, is as follows: SAVISQKPSRDICQRGTSLTIQCQVDSQVTMMFWYRQQPGQSLTLIATANQGSEATYESGFVIDKFPISRPNLTFSTLTVSNMSPEDSSIYLCSVESRVSNTEAFFGQGTRLTVV.

This clone was seen a single time. Other nucleotide sequences from this sample produce the same CDR3. The chain couples TRBV27 to TRBJ2-1; perhaps TRBD2 as D (5 bases). This CDR3 spans 14 amino acids. Germline CDR1 MNHEY, CDR2 SMNVEV (reference sequence). Trimming removed 0 bases from V and 4 bases from J, with 7 bases in between. CDR3 protein: CASSLSRGYNEQFF. CDR3 DNA: TGTGCCAGCAGTTTATCGCGAGGGTACAATGAGCAGTTCTTC.

The chain joins TRBV2 to TRBJ2-1, with TRBD2 matching 12 bases. This CDR3 comprises 15 residues. The germline V gene has CDR1 SNHLY and CDR2 FYNNEI. J gave up 6 bases and V 6 bases, and 6 bases lay outside the gene matches. The DNA of the CDR3 is TGTGCCAGCAGCTCGACTAGCGGGAGTCGCAATGAGCAGTTCTTC. Protein sequence: CASSSTSGSRNEQFF.

V gene TRBV11-2 combines with J gene TRBJ1-2, with TRBD1 identical over 9 bases. From germline, CDR1 is SGHAT and CDR2 FQNNGV. V was pared by 3 bases and J by 4 bases, with 9 bases of the junction left unmatched. The CDR3 has 16 amino acids. CDR3 in amino acids: CASSFHGTGWIYGYTF. CDR3 bases: TGTGCCAGCAGCTTCCACGGGACAGGGTGGATCTATGGCTACACCTTC.

This chain uses TRBV5-6 with TRBJ2-5; 10 positions agree with TRBD1. The germline gives CDR1 SGHDT, CDR2 YYEEEE. The V gene end was trimmed by 4 bases and the J gene end by 4 bases; junction bases not matched to a gene: 7. This CDR3 region has 15 residues. DNA for the CDR3: TGTGCCAGCAGCGCCGGGACAGGGGTTCGAGAGACCCAGTACTTC. Amino acid sequence: CASSAGTGVRETQYF.